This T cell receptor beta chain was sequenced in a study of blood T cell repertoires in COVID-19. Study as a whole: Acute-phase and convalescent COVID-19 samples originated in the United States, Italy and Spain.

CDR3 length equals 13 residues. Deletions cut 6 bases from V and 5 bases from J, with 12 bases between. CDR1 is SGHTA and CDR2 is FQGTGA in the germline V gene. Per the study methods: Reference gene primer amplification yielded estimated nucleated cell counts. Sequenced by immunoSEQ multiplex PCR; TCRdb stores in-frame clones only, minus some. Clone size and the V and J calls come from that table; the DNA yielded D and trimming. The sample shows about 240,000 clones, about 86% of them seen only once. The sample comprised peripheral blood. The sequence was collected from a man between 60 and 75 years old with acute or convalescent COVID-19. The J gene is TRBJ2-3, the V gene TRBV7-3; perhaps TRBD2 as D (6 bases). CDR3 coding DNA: TGTGCCAGCAGTCCCCGAGCGGGAGATACGCAGTATTTT. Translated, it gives CASSPRAGDTQYF.